This T cell receptor beta chain was observed in a study of regulatory T cells in long-lasting Graves disease. There are many counts of this clonotype. With 6 bases removed from V and 0 bases from J, the gap between germline ends came to 12 bases. The CDR3 totals 15 residues. Arm-PCR of CDR3 regions and iRepertoire HTBI primers were the basis on which TCR beta libraries were built. Each CDR3 protein is one row after TCRdb ran MiXCR on the multiplex PCR reads. The sample yields around 460,000 distinct CDR3 sequences, about a fifth seen once. Time point specified: persistent/refractory GD, antithyroid drugs over 5 years with positive TRAb. PBMC-extracted RNA yielded the TCR library.

The chain combines TRBV12-3 or TRBV12-4 with TRBJ1-3, with D unresolved. The sequence was obtained from a female donor with Graves disease. The specimen was peripheral blood mononuclear cells (PBMCs), collected when the disease was refractory, from a patient treated with antithyroid drugs. CDR3 nucleotide sequence: TGTGCCAGCAGCTCGGACGCGTACTCTGGAAACACCATATATTTT. It codes for CASSSDAYSGNTIYF.